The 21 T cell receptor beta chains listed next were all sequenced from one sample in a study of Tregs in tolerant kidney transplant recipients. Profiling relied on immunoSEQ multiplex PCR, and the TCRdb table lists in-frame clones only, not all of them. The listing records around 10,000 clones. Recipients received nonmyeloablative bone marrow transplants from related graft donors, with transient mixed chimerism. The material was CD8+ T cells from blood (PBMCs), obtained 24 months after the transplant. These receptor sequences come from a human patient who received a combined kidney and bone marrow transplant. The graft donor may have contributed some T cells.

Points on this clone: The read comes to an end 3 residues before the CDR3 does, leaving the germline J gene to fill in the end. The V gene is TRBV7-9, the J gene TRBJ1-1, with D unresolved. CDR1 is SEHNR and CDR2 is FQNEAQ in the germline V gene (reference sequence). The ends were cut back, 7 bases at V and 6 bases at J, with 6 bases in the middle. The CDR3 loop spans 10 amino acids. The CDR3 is CASTQSEAFF. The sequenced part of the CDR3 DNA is TGTGCCAGCACCCAGTCTGAA.

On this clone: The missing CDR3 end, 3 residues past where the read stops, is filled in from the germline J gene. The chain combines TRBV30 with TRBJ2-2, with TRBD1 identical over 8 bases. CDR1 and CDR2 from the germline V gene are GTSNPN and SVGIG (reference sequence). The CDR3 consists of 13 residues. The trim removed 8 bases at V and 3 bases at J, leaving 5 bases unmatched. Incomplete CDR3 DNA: TGTGCCGAGACAGGGGACCACACCGGGGAG. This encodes CAETGDHTGE. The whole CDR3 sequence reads CAETGDHTGELFF.

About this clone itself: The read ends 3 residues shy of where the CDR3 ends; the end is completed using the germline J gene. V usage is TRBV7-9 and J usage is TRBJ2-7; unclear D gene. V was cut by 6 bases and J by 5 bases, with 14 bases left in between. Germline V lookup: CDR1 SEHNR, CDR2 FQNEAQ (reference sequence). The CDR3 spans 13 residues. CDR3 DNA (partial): TGTGCCAGCAGTTTAAAGGGTTACCACGAG. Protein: CASSLKGYHE. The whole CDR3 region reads CASSLKGYHEQYF.

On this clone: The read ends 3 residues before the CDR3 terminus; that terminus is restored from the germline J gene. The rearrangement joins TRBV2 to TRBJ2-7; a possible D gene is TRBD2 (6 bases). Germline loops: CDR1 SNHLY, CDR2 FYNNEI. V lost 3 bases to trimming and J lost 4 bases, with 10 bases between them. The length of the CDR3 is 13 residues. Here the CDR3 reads CASSDGGRYEQYF. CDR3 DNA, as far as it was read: TGTGCCAGCAGTGACGGGGGTCGGTACGAG.

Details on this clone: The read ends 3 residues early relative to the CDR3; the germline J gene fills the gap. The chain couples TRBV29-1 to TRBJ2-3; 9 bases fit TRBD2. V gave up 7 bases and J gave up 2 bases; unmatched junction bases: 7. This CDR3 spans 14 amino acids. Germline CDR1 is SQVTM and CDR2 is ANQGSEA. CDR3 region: CSGTGLADTDTQYF. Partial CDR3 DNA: TGCAGCGGGACGGGACTAGCAGACACAGATACG.

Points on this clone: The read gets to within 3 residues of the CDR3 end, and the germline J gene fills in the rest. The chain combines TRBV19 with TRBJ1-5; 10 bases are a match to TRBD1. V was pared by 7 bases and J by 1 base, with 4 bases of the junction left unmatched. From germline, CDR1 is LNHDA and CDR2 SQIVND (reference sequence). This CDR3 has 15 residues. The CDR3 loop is CASTLGQGSNQPQHF. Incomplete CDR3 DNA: TGTGCCAGTACCTTGGGACAGGGGAGCAATCAGCCC. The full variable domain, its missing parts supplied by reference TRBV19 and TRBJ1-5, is DGGITQSPKYLFRKEGQNVTLSCEQNLNHDAMYWYRQDPGQGLRLIYYSQIVNDFQKGDIAEGYSVSREKKESFPLTVTSAQKNPTAFYLCASTLGQGSNQPQHFGDGTRLSIL.

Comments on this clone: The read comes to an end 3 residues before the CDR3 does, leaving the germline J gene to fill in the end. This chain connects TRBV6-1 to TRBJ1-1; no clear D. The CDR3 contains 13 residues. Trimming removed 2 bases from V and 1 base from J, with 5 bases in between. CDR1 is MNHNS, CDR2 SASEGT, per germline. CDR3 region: CASSETQNTEAFF. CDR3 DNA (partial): TGTGCCAGCAGTGAAACTCAGAACACTGAA.

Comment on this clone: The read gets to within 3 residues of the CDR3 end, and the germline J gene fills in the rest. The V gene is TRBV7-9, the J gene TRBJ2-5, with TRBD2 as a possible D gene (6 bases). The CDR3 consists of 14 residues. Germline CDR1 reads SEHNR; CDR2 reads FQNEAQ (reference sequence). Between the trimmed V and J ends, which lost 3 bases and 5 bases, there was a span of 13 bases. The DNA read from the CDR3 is TGTGCCAGCAGCTTTGGGGGGTCAACGGAGACC. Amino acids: CASSFGGSTET. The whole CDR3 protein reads CASSFGGSTETQYF.

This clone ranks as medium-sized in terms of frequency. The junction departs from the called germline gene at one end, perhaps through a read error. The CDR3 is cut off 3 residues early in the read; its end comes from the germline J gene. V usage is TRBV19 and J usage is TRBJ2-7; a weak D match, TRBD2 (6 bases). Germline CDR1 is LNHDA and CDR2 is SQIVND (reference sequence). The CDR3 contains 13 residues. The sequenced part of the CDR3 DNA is TGTGCCAGTAGCATAGCGGTCTCCTACGAG. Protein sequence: CASSIAVSYE. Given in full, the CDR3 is CASSIAVSYEQYF.

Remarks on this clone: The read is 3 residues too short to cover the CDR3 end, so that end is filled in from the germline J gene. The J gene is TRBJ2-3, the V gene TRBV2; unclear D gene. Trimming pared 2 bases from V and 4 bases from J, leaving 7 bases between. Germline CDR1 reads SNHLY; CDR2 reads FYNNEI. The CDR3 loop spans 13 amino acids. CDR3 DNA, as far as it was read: TGTGCCAGCAGTGAAAGTCGGGCAGATACG. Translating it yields CASSESRADT. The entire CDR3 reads CASSESRADTQYF.

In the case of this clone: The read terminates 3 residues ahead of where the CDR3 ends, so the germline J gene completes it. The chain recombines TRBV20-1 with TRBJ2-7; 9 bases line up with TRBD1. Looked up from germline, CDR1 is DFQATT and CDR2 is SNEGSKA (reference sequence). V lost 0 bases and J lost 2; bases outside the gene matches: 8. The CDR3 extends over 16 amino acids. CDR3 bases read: TGCAGTGCTAGAGATCCCGGACAGGGGCTACCCTACGAG. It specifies CSARDPGQGLPYE. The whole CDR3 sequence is CSARDPGQGLPYEQYF.

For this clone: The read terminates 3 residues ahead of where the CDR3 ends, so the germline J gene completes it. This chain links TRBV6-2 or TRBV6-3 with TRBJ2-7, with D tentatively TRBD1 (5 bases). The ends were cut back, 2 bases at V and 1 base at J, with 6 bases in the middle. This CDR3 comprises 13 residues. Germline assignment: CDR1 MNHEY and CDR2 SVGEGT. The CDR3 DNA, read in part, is TGTGCCAGCAGTTACCCAGGGTCCTACGAG. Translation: CASSYPGSYE. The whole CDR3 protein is CASSYPGSYEQYF.

The part of the CDR3 DNA that was read is TGTGCCATTCAGGCGCCACTTTCCTACGAG. Its translation is CAIQAPLSYE. The entire CDR3 sequence reads CAIQAPLSYEQYF. The rearrangement uses TRBV10-3 and TRBJ2-7, with D unclear. The read ends 3 residues before the CDR3 terminus; that terminus is restored from the germline J gene. V was pared by 9 bases and J by 1 base, with 13 bases between. The germline CDR1 and CDR2 sequences are ENHRY and SYGVKD. The CDR3 contains 13 residues.

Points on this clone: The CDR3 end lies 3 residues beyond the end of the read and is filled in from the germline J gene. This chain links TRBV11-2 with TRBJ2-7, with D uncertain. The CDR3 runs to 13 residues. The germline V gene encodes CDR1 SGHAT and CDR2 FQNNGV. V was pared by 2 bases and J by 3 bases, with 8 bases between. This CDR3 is CASSLSGDYEQYF. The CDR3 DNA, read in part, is TGTGCCAGCAGCTTATCAGGAGACTACGAG. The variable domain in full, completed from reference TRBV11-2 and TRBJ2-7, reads EAGVAQSPRYKIIEKRQSVAFWCNPISGHATLYWYQQILGQGPKLLIQFQNNGVVDDSQLPKDRFSAERLKGVDSTLKIQPAKLEDSAVYLCASSLSGDYEQYFGPGTRLTVT.

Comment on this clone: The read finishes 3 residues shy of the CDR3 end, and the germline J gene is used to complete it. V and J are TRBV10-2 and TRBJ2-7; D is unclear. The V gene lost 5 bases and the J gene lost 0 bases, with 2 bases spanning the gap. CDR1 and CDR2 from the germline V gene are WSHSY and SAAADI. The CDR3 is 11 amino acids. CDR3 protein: CASSHSYEQYF. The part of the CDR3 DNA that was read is TGCGCCAGCAGTCACTCCTACGAG.

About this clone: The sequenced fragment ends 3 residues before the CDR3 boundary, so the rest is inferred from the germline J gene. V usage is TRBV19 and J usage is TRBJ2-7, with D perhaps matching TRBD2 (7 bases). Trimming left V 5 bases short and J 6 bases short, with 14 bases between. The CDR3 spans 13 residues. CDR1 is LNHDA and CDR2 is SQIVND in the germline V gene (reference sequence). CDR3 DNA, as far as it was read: TGTGCCAGTAGTGGTCGGGGGGCTGGCGAG. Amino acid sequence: CASSGRGAGE. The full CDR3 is CASSGRGAGEQYF.

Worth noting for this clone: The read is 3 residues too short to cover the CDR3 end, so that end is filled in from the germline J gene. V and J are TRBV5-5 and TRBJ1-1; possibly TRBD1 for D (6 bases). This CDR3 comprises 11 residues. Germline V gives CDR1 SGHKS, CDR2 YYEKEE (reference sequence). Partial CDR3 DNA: TGTGCCAGCAGCTTAAGGGGGGAA. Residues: CASSLRGE. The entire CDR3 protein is CASSLRGEAFF.

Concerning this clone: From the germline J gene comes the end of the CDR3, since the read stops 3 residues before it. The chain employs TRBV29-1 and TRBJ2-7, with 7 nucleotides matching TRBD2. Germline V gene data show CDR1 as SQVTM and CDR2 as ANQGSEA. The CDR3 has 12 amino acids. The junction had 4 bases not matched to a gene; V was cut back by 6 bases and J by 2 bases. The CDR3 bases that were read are TGCAGCGTCATGGGGGGGGCCTACGAG. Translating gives CSVMGGAYE. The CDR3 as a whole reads CSVMGGAYEQYF.

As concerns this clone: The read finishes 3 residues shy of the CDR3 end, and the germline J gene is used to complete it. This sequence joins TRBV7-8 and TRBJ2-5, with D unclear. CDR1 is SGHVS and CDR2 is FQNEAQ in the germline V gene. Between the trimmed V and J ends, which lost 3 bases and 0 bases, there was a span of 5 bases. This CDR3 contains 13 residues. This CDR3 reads CASSFTDQETQYF. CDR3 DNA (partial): TGTGCCAGCAGCTTCACGGACCAAGAGACC.

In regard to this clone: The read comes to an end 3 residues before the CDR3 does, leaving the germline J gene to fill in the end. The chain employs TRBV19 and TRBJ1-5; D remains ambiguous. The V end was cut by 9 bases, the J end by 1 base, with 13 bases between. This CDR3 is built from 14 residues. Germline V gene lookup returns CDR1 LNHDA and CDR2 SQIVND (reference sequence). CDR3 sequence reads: CASISQRSNQPQHF. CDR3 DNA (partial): TGTGCCAGCATTAGTCAGCGGAGCAATCAGCCC.

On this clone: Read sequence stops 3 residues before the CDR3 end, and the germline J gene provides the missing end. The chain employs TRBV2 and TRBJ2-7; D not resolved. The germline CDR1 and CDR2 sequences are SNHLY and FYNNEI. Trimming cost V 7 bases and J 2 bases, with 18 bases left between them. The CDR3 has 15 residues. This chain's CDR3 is CASNAGRTLTYEQYF. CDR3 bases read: TGTGCCAGCAATGCTGGCCGAACCCTTACCTACGAG. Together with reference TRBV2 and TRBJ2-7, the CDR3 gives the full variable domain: EPEVTQTPSHQVTQMGQEVILRCVPISNHLYFYWYRQILGQKVEFLVSFYNNEISEKSEIFDDQFSVERPDGSNFTLKIRSTKLEDSAMYFCASNAGRTLTYEQYFGPGTRLTVT.